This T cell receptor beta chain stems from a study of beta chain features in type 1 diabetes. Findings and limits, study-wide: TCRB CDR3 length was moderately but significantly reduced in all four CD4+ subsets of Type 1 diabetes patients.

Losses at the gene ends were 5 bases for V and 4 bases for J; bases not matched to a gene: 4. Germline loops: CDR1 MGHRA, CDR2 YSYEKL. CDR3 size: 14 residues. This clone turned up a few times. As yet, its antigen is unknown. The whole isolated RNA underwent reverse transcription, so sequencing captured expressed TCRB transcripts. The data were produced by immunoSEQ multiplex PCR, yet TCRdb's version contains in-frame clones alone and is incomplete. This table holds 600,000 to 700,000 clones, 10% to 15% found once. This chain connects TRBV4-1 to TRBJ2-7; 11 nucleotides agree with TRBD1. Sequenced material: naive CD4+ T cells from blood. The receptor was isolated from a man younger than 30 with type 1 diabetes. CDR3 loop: CASSGRDRGYEQYF. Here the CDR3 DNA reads TGCGCCAGCAGCGGCCGGGACAGGGGGTACGAGCAGTACTTC.